This T cell receptor (beta chain) was sequenced in a study of cytomegalovirus exposure and HLA in healthy donors. Study-level findings and limits: For most TCR beta V segments, an earlier analysis put the productive rate at about 90% or about 30% of the time. Per a later analysis, HLA-associated TCR beta chains showed more clonal expansion than other, equally common TCR beta chains. Rare TCR sequences dominated, though some public TCRs recurred in many donors. Trimming of TCR beta V- and J-genes showed a link, identified in a later analysis, to a missense DCLRE1C variant.

Notes on this clone: Antigen unknown.

The V and J ends lost 4 bases and 6 bases respectively, with 18 bases between them. Germline V gene lookup returns CDR1 KGHSH and CDR2 LQKENI. CDR3 length: 15 residues. The PCR used 60 Vbeta and 13 Jbeta primers. TCRdb keeps only in-frame clones here, not all; method: immunoSEQ multiplex PCR. The sample lists 100,000 to 150,000 clones, more than 75% seen once, with roughly 1.1% in the top ten. The clonotype was recovered from a male donor in good health and CMV-seronegative. The sample taken for sequencing was PBMCs. The chain recombines TRBV18 with TRBJ1-1, with D maybe TRBD1 (6 bases). The CDR3 spells CASSQRQVGLAEAFF. CDR3 nucleotide sequence: TGTGCCAGCTCACAGAGACAGGTCGGCTTGGCTGAAGCTTTCTTT. The whole variable domain, filled in from reference TRBV18 and TRBJ1-1, reads NAGVMQNPRHLVRRRGQEARLRCSPMKGHSHVYWYRQLPEEGLKFMVYLQKENIIDESGMPKERFSAEFPKEGPSILRIQQVVRGDSAAYFCASSQRQVGLAEAFFGQGTRLTVV.